This T cell receptor beta chain originates from a study of T cells in Graves' hyperthyroidism and ophthalmopathy. Study-level points and caveats: By a 13 V-J model, ophthalmopathy was set apart from stable hyperthyroidism. Blood also showed most of the thyroid clonotypes that were expanded above 0.001.

The CDR3 loop spans 16 amino acids. Trimming stripped 5 bases from V and 0 bases from J, with 17 bases between. From germline, CDR1 is MNHEY and CDR2 SMNVEV (reference sequence). Uncontrolled infection, other autoimmune disease, pregnancy or lactation led to exclusion. Regions amplified from RNA transcripts were the TCR beta CDR3 regions. Researchers ran a first-round RT-PCR on the TCR CDR3 using the HTBI primer set. TCRdb redid the calling of the multiplex PCR reads with MiXCR, one entry per CDR3 protein. This sample has roughly 650,000 distinct CDR3 sequences; about a sixth occur once, and the top ten carry 2.5% to 4%. As for this clonotype: Its matching antigen is unknown.

The chain uses TRBV27 and TRBJ2-7, with D perhaps matching TRBD1 (6 bases). Sequencing used blood. This sequence was found in a middle-aged woman with Graves' ophthalmopathy. The CDR3 DNA is TGTGCCAGCAGTCGAAAAGGACAGAAGTACTCCTACGAGCAGTACTTC. Its translation is CASSRKGQKYSYEQYF.